Only a few counts were recorded for the clone carrying this T cell receptor beta chain. The antigen is not known. The data belong to a study of T cells after yellow fever vaccination. Findings of the study overall: Relatively few clonotypes were ones that appeared in both CD4 and CD8 compartments. FACS-sorted repertoires could contain abundant clonotypes contaminating from the bulk population. A faster peak, day 5 versus 15, was reached by the weaker secondary response.

Template-switching 5'RACE yielded the TCR cDNA; a universal primer site and UMIs were added in the process. A single record per CDR3 protein comes from TCRdb applying MiXCR to the 5' RACE reads. Of about 350,000 distinct CDR3 sequences in the sample, 7% to 10% were seen once. Deletions cut 7 bases from V and 3 bases from J, with 13 bases between. Germline V gene lookup returns CDR1 MNHNY and CDR2 SVGAGI (reference sequence). The CDR3 has 13 residues. The origin of this receptor is a man aged 18 to 29 who received the YFV17D yellow fever vaccine. This specimen consisted of PBMCs, obtained roughly 45 days after the first yellow fever vaccination. The V call is TRBV6-6, the J call TRBJ2-7; possible D gene TRBD1, 6 bases. The CDR3 DNA reads as TGTGCCAGCATAAGTACAGGGAACTACGAGCAGTACTTC. Protein: CASISTGNYEQYF.